A selection of T cell receptor beta chains follows, all from one sample in a study of early stage breast cancer tumors. Produced via immunoSEQ multiplex PCR; TCRdb's table is partial and in-frame only. The data contain 65,000 to 75,000 clones, over 80% of them seen just once; the ten biggest clones take up roughly 4.7%. Material for sequencing was blood. The receptors were gathered from a middle-aged person with breast cancer. Each CDR3 is given with its conserved first and last residue. A D gene is named only where the DNA matches it firmly. For some rows the clone size is stated as once, few or many, or as a class when expanded; others skip it.

>-|TRBJ2-1|TRBV6-6|-
TGTGCCAGCAGTTACCCCTTAGAGATCATCAATGAGCAGTTCTTC
CASSYPLEIINEQFF
>few|TRBJ2-5|TRBV5-1|-
TGCGCCAGCAGCCCCCGTACAGGAACCCTAGGGACCCAGTACTTC
CASSPRTGTLGTQYF
>-|TRBJ1-5|TRBV15|-
TGTGCCACCAGCAGAGGGGGGGCTAATCAGCCCCAGCATTTT
CATSRGGANQPQHF
>-|TRBJ1-1|TRBV5-6|TRBD1
TGTGCCAGCAGCTTGCAGGGGGATTTAAACACTGAAGCTTTCTTT
CASSLQGDLNTEAFF
>-|TRBJ2-7|TRBV11-2|-
TGTGCCAGCAGCTTTAGCGTCGACGAGCAGTACTTC
CASSFSVDEQYF
>-|TRBJ2-5|TRBV2|-
TGTGCCAGCAGTGAATGGCAGGGGAGTAACCAAGAGACCCAGTACTTC
CASSEWQGSNQETQYF
>-|TRBJ1-2|TRBV7-2|-
TGTGCCAGCAGCACTAATCAGTTGGGCTACACCTTC
CASSTNQLGYTF
>-|TRBJ1-5|TRBV6-1|-
TGTGCCAGCAGGCCCGGGGGGGCCCAGCCCCAGCATTTT
CASRPGGAQPQHF
>-|TRBJ1-2|TRBV19|-
TGTGCCAGTAGTATAAGCTGGTCAGACTATGGCTACACCTTC
CASSISWSDYGYTF
>-|TRBJ1-1|TRBV7-6|-
TGTGCCAGCAGCTTAGCACCCGGCCTGAACACTGAAGCTTTCTTT
CASSLAPGLNTEAFF
>-|TRBJ2-7|TRBV4-2|-
TGTGCCAGCAGCCAAGATGGTGGAAGGGGCCAGTACTTC
CASSQDGGRGQYF
>-|TRBJ1-5|TRBV5-5|-
TGTGCCAGCAGCTTGTCCGGAAATAGCAATCAGCCCCAGCATTTT
CASSLSGNSNQPQHF
>-|TRBJ1-4|TRBV9|TRBD1
TGTGCCAGCAGCGTAGGGGGGACAGGGGGAACGGGTAGTGAAAAACTGTTTTTT
CASSVGGTGGTGSEKLFF
>-|TRBJ1-5|TRBV30|-
TGTGCCTGGAGCCCCAAAGATACCGGGGATAGCAATCAGCCCCAGCATTTT
CAWSPKDTGDSNQPQHF
>-|TRBJ2-6|TRBV2|TRBD1
TGTGCCAGCAGTGAACAGGGGGCGGCCGGGGCCAACGTCCTGACTTTC
CASSEQGAAGANVLTF
>-|TRBJ2-7|TRBV6-1|TRBD1
TGTGCCAGCAGTGAAGAGACAGGGGGCGCCTACGAGCAGTACTTC
CASSEETGGAYEQYF
>-|TRBJ1-2|TRBV7-8|TRBD1
TGTGCCAGCAGCCAATTGTACGGCCTAGGGACAGCCCAGGGAAATGGCTACACCTTC
CASSQLYGLGTAQGNGYTF
>-|TRBJ1-5|TRBV28|-
TGTGCCAGCAGTTTACCCGTAAATAGCAATCAGCCCCAGCATTTT
CASSLPVNSNQPQHF
>-|TRBJ2-3|TRBV11-2|TRBD2
TGTGCCAGCAGCTTAGTCGTACTAGCGGGAGATACGCAGTATTTT
CASSLVVLAGDTQYF
>-|TRBJ2-7|TRBV6-6|TRBD1
TGTGCCAGCAGTGGGACAGAACACTCCTACGAGCAGTACTTC
CASSGTEHSYEQYF
>-|TRBJ2-3|TRBV19|-
TGTGCCAGTAGTTTCCGGGACCGGGAGAGGGGAGATACGCAGTATTTT
CASSFRDRERGDTQYF
>-|TRBJ2-1|TRBV5-6|TRBD2
TGTGCCAGCAGCTTGGAGTCGGGGCTAGCGGGAGGTAATGAGCAGTTCTTC
CASSLESGLAGGNEQFF